The T cell receptor (beta chain) described here comes from a study of cytomegalovirus exposure and HLA in healthy donors. About the research overall: As an earlier analysis found, about 179 million T cells yielded 95 million to 130 million unique TCR beta sequences.

Findings of the study overall: Analysis performed later found more than 15,000 TCR beta sequences associated with HLA alleles at 0.05 false discovery rate. Most TCRs appeared rarely, but some public TCRs recurred in many donors.

This clone showed up just once. Its antigen is currently unknown. PCR primers comprised 60 Vbeta and 13 Jbeta primers. Clones were read by immunoSEQ multiplex PCR, and TCRdb kept only the in-frame ones, dropping some. In the table there are approximately 150,000 clones, roughly 79% of which are singletons. This CDR3 spans 13 amino acids. Per germline, CDR1 KGHSH and CDR2 LQKENI. The V and J ends lost 8 bases and 0 bases respectively, with 5 bases between them. Nominal health characterized the donors when sampled, though unrecorded immune exposures were likely. The TCR was taken from a male donor in good health and CMV-seropositive. Sequencing was done on a sample of PBMCs. This chain connects TRBV18 to TRBJ2-6; D is uncertain. The CDR3 DNA is TGTGCCAGCGCCTACTCTGGGGCCAACGTCCTGACTTTC. This sequence encodes CASAYSGANVLTF.